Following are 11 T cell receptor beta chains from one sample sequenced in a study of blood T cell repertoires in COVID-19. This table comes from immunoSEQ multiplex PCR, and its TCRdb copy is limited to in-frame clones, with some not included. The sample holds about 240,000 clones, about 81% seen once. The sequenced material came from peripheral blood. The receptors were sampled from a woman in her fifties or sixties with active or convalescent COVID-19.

The CDR3 sequence: CATSDPGQGSGELFF. The CDR3, as DNA: TGTGCCACCAGTGACCCGGGACAGGGGTCCGGGGAGCTGTTTTTT. This chain joins TRBV24-1 and TRBJ2-2, with 10 bases fitting TRBD1. In germline, CDR1 is KGHDR, CDR2 SFDVKD. The CDR3 consists of 15 residues. With V trimmed by 4 bases and J by 6 bases, 4 bases remained unmatched.

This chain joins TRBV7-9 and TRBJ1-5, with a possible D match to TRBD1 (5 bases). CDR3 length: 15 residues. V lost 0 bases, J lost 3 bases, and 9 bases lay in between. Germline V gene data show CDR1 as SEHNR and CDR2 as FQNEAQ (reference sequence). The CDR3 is CASSLAAGPNQPQHF. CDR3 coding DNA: TGTGCCAGCAGCTTAGCGGCAGGGCCCAATCAGCCCCAGCATTTT.

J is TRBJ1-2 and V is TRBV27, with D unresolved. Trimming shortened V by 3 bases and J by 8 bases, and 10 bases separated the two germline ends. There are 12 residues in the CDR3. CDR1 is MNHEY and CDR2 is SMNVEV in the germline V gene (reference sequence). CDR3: CASSFTGGGYTF. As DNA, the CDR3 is TGTGCCAGCAGTTTCACGGGAGGCGGCTACACCTTC.

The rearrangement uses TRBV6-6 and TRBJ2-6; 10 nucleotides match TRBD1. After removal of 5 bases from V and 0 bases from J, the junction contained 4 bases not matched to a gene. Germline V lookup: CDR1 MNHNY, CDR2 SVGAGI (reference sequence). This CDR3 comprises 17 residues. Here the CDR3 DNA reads TGTGCCAGCAGTCTTCGGACAGGGGGCTCTGGGGCCAACGTCCTGACTTTC. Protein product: CASSLRTGGSGANVLTF.

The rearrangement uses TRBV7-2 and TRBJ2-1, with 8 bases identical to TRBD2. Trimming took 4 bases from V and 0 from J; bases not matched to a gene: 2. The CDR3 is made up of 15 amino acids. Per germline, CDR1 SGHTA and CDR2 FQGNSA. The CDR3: CASSSGTSSYNEQFF. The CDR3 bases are TGTGCCAGCAGCTCCGGGACTAGCTCCTACAATGAGCAGTTCTTC.

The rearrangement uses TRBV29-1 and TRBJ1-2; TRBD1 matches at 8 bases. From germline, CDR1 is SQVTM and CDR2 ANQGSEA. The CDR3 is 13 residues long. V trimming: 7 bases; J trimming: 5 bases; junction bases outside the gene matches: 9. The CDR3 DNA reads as TGCAGCGCTGGCGACAGGGGTGGTTATGGCTACACCTTC. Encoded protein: CSAGDRGGYGYTF.

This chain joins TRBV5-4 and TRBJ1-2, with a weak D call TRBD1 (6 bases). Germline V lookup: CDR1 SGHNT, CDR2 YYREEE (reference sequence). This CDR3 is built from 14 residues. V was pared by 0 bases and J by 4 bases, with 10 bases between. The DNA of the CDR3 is TGTGCCAGCAGCTTGGAGGGGGACCTCTATGGCTACACCTTC. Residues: CASSLEGDLYGYTF.

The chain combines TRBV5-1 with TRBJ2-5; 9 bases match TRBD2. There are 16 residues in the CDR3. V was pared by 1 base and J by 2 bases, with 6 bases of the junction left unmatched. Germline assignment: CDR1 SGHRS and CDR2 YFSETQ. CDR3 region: CASSLRSGGLQETQYF. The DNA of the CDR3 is TGCGCCAGCAGCTTGCGGAGCGGGGGGTTACAAGAGACCCAGTACTTC.

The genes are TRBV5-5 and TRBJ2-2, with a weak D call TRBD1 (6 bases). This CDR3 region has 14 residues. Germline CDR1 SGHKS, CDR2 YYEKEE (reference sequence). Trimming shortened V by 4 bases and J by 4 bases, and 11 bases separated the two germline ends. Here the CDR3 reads CASSRQESTGELFF. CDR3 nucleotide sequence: TGTGCCAGCAGCCGACAGGAATCCACCGGGGAGCTGTTTTTT.

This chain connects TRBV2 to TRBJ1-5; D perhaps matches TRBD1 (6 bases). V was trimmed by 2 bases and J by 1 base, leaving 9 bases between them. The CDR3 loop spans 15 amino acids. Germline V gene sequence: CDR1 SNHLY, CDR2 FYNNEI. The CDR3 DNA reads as TGTGCCAGCAGTGAACAGGGACAAAGCAATCAGCCCCAGCATTTT. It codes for CASSEQGQSNQPQHF. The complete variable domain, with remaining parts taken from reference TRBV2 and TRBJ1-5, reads EPEVTQTPSHQVTQMGQEVILRCVPISNHLYFYWYRQILGQKVEFLVSFYNNEISEKSEIFDDQFSVERPDGSNFTLKIRSTKLEDSAMYFCASSEQGQSNQPQHFGDGTRLSIL.

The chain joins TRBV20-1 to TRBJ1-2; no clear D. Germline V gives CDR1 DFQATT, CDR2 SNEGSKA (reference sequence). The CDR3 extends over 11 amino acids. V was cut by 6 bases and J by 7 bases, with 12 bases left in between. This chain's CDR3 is CSATVNGGYTF. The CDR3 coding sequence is TGCAGTGCGACTGTTAATGGTGGCTACACCTTC.